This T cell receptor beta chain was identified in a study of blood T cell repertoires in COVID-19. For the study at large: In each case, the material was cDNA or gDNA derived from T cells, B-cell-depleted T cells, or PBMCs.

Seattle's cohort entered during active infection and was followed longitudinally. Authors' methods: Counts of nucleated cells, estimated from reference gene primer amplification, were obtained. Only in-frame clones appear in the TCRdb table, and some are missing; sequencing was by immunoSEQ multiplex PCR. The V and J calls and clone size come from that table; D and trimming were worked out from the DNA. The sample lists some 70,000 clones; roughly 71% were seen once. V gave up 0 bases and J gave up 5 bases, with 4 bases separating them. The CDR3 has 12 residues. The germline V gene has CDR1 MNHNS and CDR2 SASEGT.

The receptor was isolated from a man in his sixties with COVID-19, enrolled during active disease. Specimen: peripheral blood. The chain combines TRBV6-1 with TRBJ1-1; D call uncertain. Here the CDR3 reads CASSEALTEAFF. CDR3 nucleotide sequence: TGTGCCAGCAGTGAAGCGCTAACTGAAGCTTTCTTT.